These 5 T cell receptor beta chains were sequenced from one sample in a study of Ad26.COV2.S vaccination and SARS-CoV-2 variants. Treatment denoted: approximately 18 received Ad26.COV2.S at low or high dose, single or two shots; roughly five received placebo; per-sample allocation not given. Day 63 after the first vaccine or placebo injection was the time point for sampling. Using immunoSEQ multiplex PCR, the repertoire was profiled, and TCRdb retains in-frame clones only, with some absent. The top ten hold under 2.5% of the sample, which has fewer than 400,000 clones, just under 85% seen once. The material sequenced was peripheral blood, taken in a trial of Ad26.COV2.S vaccine versus placebo. All receptors derive from a person aged 18 to 59 who received the Ad26.COV2.S COVID-19 vaccine or a placebo.

The rearrangement uses TRBV5-1 and TRBJ1-4, with D possibly matching TRBD1 (5 bases). V was shortened by 0 bases and J by 9 bases, with 9 bases between the two germline ends. The CDR3 has 13 amino acids. Germline V CDR1 and CDR2: SGHRS, YFSETQ. This CDR3 reads CASSLDPGKKLFF. CDR3 coding DNA: TGCGCCAGCAGCTTGGACCCAGGGAAAAAACTGTTTTTT. The variable domain in full, with the rest retrieved from reference TRBV5-1 and TRBJ1-4, is KAGVTQTPRYLIKTRGQQVTLSCSPISGHRSVSWYQQTPGQGLQFLFEYFSETQRNKGNFPGRFSGRQFSNSRSEMNVSTLELGDSALYLCASSLDPGKKLFFGSGTQLSVL.

The V and J genes are TRBV2 and TRBJ1-2, with D perhaps matching TRBD1 (6 bases). Germline CDR1 reads SNHLY; CDR2 reads FYNNEI. With 6 bases removed from V and 5 bases from J, the gap between germline ends came to 19 bases. The CDR3 is 15 amino acids. The CDR3 protein is CASRGGRGASYGYTF. The CDR3 DNA reads as TGTGCCAGCAGGGGAGGAAGGGGGGCGTCGTATGGCTACACCTTC.

The V call is TRBV7-9, the J call TRBJ2-7; D gene unclear. Germline assignment: CDR1 SEHNR and CDR2 FQNEAQ (reference sequence). With 5 bases removed from V and 4 bases from J, the gap between germline ends came to 6 bases. The CDR3 runs to 11 residues. The CDR3 region has the DNA TGTGCCAGCAGCGTGGGATACGAGCAGTACTTC. It specifies CASSVGYEQYF.

The CDR3 protein is CAWSLGGTGELFF. The CDR3 DNA is TGTGCCTGGAGTTTGGGGGGGACCGGGGAGCTGTTTTTT. This chain links TRBV30 with TRBJ2-2, with 7 positions matching TRBD2. V gave up 2 bases and J gave up 5 bases; unmatched junction bases: 2. Germline V gene lookup returns CDR1 GTSNPN and CDR2 SVGIG (reference sequence). The CDR3 totals 13 residues.

This clone came up once. The genes are TRBV5-5 and TRBJ1-3; no definite D call. Trimming took 3 bases from V and 1 from J, leaving 14 bases between them. Germline assignment: CDR1 SGHKS and CDR2 YYEKEE (reference sequence). The CDR3 totals 16 residues. The CDR3 DNA reads TGTGCCAGCAGCTCCGGGTTAGTGAGGTCTGGAAACACCATATATTTT. Its translation: CASSSGLVRSGNTIYF.